The sequence of this TCR beta chain was determined in a study of cytomegalovirus exposure and HLA in healthy donors. 60 Vbeta and 13 Jbeta primers were used in PCR. Only in-frame clones appear in the TCRdb table, and some are missing; sequencing was by immunoSEQ multiplex PCR. The sample has about 200,000 clones; 70% are singletons. Study outcomes and limitations: The study found most TCR sequences rare, yet found some public TCRs in many donors. Indistinguishable V segments such as TRBV6-2 and TRBV6-3 were excluded.

As for this clone: The antigen is unknown.

The CDR3 contains 13 residues. Trimming took off 4 bases at V and 9 bases at J, with 13 bases between the two ends. Germline-derived CDR1 and CDR2 are SNHLY and FYNNEI. What was sequenced was PBMCs. This clonotype was sampled from a man aged 35 to 55 in good health and CMV-seropositive. The chain combines TRBV2 with TRBJ2-1; perhaps TRBD1 as D (5 bases). CDR3 in amino acids: CASSVEGVSEQFF. CDR3 sequence (DNA): TGTGCCAGCAGTGTAGAAGGGGTGTCTGAGCAGTTCTTC.